A single sample gave rise to the 28 T cell receptor beta chains below, sequenced in a study of blood T cell repertoires in COVID-19. Profiled with immunoSEQ multiplex PCR; TCRdb holds only in-frame clones, not every one. The sample lists more than 150,000 clones; roughly 87% were seen once. Sequences were obtained from peripheral blood. The receptors originated from a woman aged 40 to 49 with acute or convalescent COVID-19.

The V call is TRBV9, the J call TRBJ2-5, with D hard to call. There are 14 residues in the CDR3. Per germline, CDR1 SGDLS and CDR2 YYNGEE. The ends were cut back, 2 bases at V and 5 bases at J, with 13 bases in the middle. CDR3 DNA: TGTGCCAGCAGCGTGGGCTCGATGGCTGAGACCCAGTACTTC. As protein: CASSVGSMAETQYF.

There are a few counts of this clone. J is TRBJ2-3 and V is TRBV10-1; D remains unclear. V lost 0 bases, J lost 2 bases, and 15 bases lay in between. Looked up from germline, CDR1 is WNHNN and CDR2 is SYGVQD (reference sequence). This CDR3 comprises 17 residues. The CDR3 nucleotides read TGCGCCAGCAGTGAGTCGCATACAGTTCTTTCCACAGATACGCAGTATTTT. Translating it yields CASSESHTVLSTDTQYF.

The rearrangement joins TRBV10-3 to TRBJ1-1; the D gene is possibly TRBD1 (5 bases). The CDR3 extends over 14 amino acids. Trimming cost V 7 bases and J 3 bases, with 15 bases left between them. Per germline, CDR1 ENHRY and CDR2 SYGVKD. The CDR3: CAINPGRTHTEAFF. DNA of the CDR3: TGTGCCATCAATCCCGGACGGACACACACTGAAGCTTTCTTT.

The chain carries TRBV27 and TRBJ1-5, with 8 bases fitting TRBD1. V trimming: 8 bases; J trimming: 1 base; junction bases outside the gene matches: 1. This CDR3 is 13 amino acids long. The germline gives CDR1 MNHEY, CDR2 SMNVEV (reference sequence). The CDR3, as DNA: TGTGCCAGCTGGGACAGGAGCAATCAGCCCCAGCATTTT. Protein sequence: CASWDRSNQPQHF.

This clone was counted between two and nine times. The genes are TRBV7-8 and TRBJ1-1; 12 positions agree with TRBD1. V dropped 2 bases and J dropped 10; count of bases not matched to a gene: 5. Germline CDR1 and CDR2: SGHVS and FQNEAQ. The CDR3 totals 14 residues. This CDR3 reads CASSLPGQGAGAFF. The CDR3 nucleotides are TGTGCCAGCAGCTTACCGGGACAGGGGGCGGGAGCTTTCTTT.

The chain has TRBV25-1 and TRBJ2-5; 7 bases align to TRBD1. This CDR3 has 14 amino acids. Per germline, CDR1 MGHDK and CDR2 SYGVNS. The V gene end was trimmed by 7 bases and the J gene end by 2 bases; junction bases not matched to a gene: 7. CDR3 loop: CASTRTGLQETQYF. CDR3 in DNA: TGTGCCAGCACCCGGACAGGCTTACAAGAGACCCAGTACTTC.

The rearrangement joins TRBV5-1 to TRBJ1-1, with 9 bases aligning to TRBD1. The CDR3 runs to 13 residues. After removal of 3 bases from V and 5 bases from J, the junction contained 2 bases not matched to a gene. From germline, CDR1 is SGHRS and CDR2 YFSETQ. The CDR3 region has the DNA TGCGCCAGCAGCTCGGACAGGGGTACTGAAGCTTTCTTT. Encoded protein: CASSSDRGTEAFF. Full variable domain (remainder filled in from reference TRBV5-1 and TRBJ1-1): KAGVTQTPRYLIKTRGQQVTLSCSPISGHRSVSWYQQTPGQGLQFLFEYFSETQRNKGNFPGRFSGRQFSNSRSEMNVSTLELGDSALYLCASSSDRGTEAFFGQGTRLTVV.

Concerning this clone itself: It is unclear where the CDR3 begins or ends on the DNA, so no DNA is shown, and the CDR3 is as TCRdb lists it. The chain links TRBV21-1 to TRBJ1-1; the table's D call, TRBD1, has no DNA check behind it. TRBV21-1 is a documented pseudogene. The CDR3 spans 20 amino acids, including both terminal residues. CDR3: CASRKKMTFVVGRGSSEAFF.

The chain carries TRBV2 and TRBJ1-2, with 8 bases matching TRBD1. Germline CDR1 and CDR2: SNHLY and FYNNEI. CDR3 size: 15 residues. J was trimmed by 4 bases and V by 6 bases; bases with no gene match: 10. For the CDR3, the DNA is TGTGCCAGCAGCACAGGGGGAAAGTCCGGCTATGGCTACACCTTC. Its protein is CASSTGGKSGYGYTF.

The J gene is TRBJ1-6, the V gene TRBV7-8, with D unresolved. Germline lookup yields CDR1 SGHVS and CDR2 FQNEAQ. Trimming removed 5 bases at V and 8 bases at J, with 19 bases between. This CDR3 has 16 amino acids. The CDR3 here is CASSPTNSGVHSPLHF. The CDR3 DNA reads TGTGCCAGCAGCCCGACAAACTCGGGAGTCCATTCACCCCTCCACTTT.

This chain joins TRBV5-1 and TRBJ2-3; 7 positions agree with TRBD2. The V and J ends lost 3 bases and 8 bases, in that order; junction bases with no gene match: 6. Germline V CDR1 and CDR2: SGHRS, YFSETQ. This CDR3 has 13 residues. For the CDR3, the DNA is TGCGCCAGCAGCTCGGGGGGTTCAGGTACGCAGTATTTT. Translated, it gives CASSSGGSGTQYF.

The rearrangement joins TRBV9 to TRBJ2-3; TRBD2 aligns across 7 bases. The V segment lost 1 base and the J segment 2 bases; nucleotides outside the gene matches: 10. This CDR3 is 17 amino acids long. The V gene's germline CDR1 is SGDLS and CDR2 YYNGEE. This chain's CDR3 is CASSVLGSGDFTDTQYF. CDR3 coding DNA: TGTGCCAGCAGCGTACTCGGCAGCGGGGATTTCACAGATACGCAGTATTTT.

This clone was counted only a few times. The rearrangement uses TRBV5-6 and TRBJ1-4; no clear D. The CDR3 is 19 amino acids. CDR1 and CDR2 (germline): SGHDT, YYEEEE. The V end lost 2 bases, the J end lost 2 bases, and 22 bases lay between the germline ends. The CDR3 sequence: CASSLSIASLKRTNEKLFF. DNA for the CDR3: TGTGCCAGCAGCTTAAGTATCGCGAGCCTCAAGAGGACTAATGAAAAACTGTTTTTT.

The rearrangement links TRBV10-2 to TRBJ1-3; D gene uncertain. V gave up 7 bases and J gave up 1 base, with 8 bases separating them. The CDR3 has 13 residues. Germline CDR1 is WSHSY and CDR2 is SAAADI. CDR3 DNA: TGCGCCAGCACCGAGGGATCTGGAAACACCATATATTTT. Its protein product is CASTEGSGNTIYF.

J is TRBJ2-1 and V is TRBV24-1; 7 positions agree with TRBD2. J lost 6 bases, V lost 4 bases, and 11 bases had no gene match. The CDR3 consists of 16 residues. Germline V lookup: CDR1 KGHDR, CDR2 SFDVKD. CDR3 in DNA: TGTGCCACCAGTGACAGGCGCGGGGGTTGGACCAATGAGCAGTTCTTC. This sequence encodes CATSDRRGGWTNEQFF.

J is TRBJ2-3 and V is TRBV18, with 8 bases fitting TRBD1. CDR1 and CDR2 (germline): KGHSH, LQKENI. CDR3 size: 15 residues. J gave up 1 base and V 3 bases, and 3 bases lay outside the gene matches. This CDR3 is CASSPPGQGTDTQYF. The CDR3 nucleotides read TGTGCCAGCTCACCCCCGGGACAGGGCACAGATACGCAGTATTTT. The variable domain in full, with the rest retrieved from reference TRBV18 and TRBJ2-3, is NAGVMQNPRHLVRRRGQEARLRCSPMKGHSHVYWYRQLPEEGLKFMVYLQKENIIDESGMPKERFSAEFPKEGPSILRIQQVVRGDSAAYFCASSPPGQGTDTQYFGPGTRLTVL.

The chain uses TRBV29-1 and TRBJ1-5, with TRBD1 matching 7 bases. Per germline, CDR1 SQVTM and CDR2 ANQGSEA. The CDR3 covers 15 residues. V was clipped by 4 bases and J by 5 bases; unmatched bases: 11. CDR3 bases: TGCAGCGTTGTTGTCAGGGGGACCTCGGATCAGCCCCAGCATTTT. Translated: CSVVVRGTSDQPQHF.

This clone appeared once. The V call is TRBV28, the J call TRBJ2-1; 14 bases are shared with TRBD2. There are 18 residues in the CDR3. J was trimmed by 0 bases and V by 5 bases; bases with no gene match: 6. Germline V gene lookup returns CDR1 MDHEN and CDR2 SYDVKM. The CDR3 is CASSGPGTSGSSYNEQFF. Written as DNA, the CDR3 is TGTGCCAGCAGTGGCCCCGGGACTAGCGGGAGCTCCTACAATGAGCAGTTCTTC.

The chain links TRBV28 to TRBJ2-7, with a tentative D call TRBD2 (7 bases). Trimming removed 4 bases at V and 0 bases at J, with 13 bases between. CDR1 is MDHEN and CDR2 is SYDVKM in the germline V gene. CDR3 size: 15 residues. The CDR3 DNA follows: TGTGCCAGCAGTTACCGGGGGGCGAGCTCCTACGAGCAGTACTTC. This translates into CASSYRGASSYEQYF.

This chain links TRBV5-4 with TRBJ2-1; TRBD2 agrees at 11 bases. The CDR3 spans 16 residues. With V trimmed by 4 bases and J by 1 base, 4 bases remained unmatched. The germline gives CDR1 SGHNT, CDR2 YYREEE (reference sequence). In DNA, the CDR3 is TGTGCCAGCAGCCCGGCTAGCGGGAGGTCCTACAATGAGCAGTTCTTC. Encoded protein: CASSPASGRSYNEQFF.

The chain carries TRBV10-3 and TRBJ2-7; 11 positions agree with TRBD2. CDR1 is ENHRY and CDR2 is SYGVKD in the germline V gene. The CDR3 runs 15 residues. V shed 3 bases, J shed 2 bases, and the junction held 3 bases outside the gene matches. DNA for the CDR3: TGTGCCATCAGTGACCAGGGACTAGCGGCCTACGAGCAGTACTTC. This sequence encodes CAISDQGLAAYEQYF.

The chain links TRBV5-1 to TRBJ2-5; D gene uncertain. The ends were cut back, 6 bases at V and 2 bases at J, with 11 bases in the middle. The germline CDR1 and CDR2 sequences are SGHRS and YFSETQ. This CDR3 is built from 13 residues. CDR3 amino acids: CASTLARQETQYF. In DNA, the CDR3 is TGCGCCAGCACCCTGGCCCGACAAGAGACCCAGTACTTC.

The chain has TRBV2 and TRBJ1-3; D unresolved. CDR1 SNHLY and CDR2 FYNNEI come from the germline V gene. Between the trimmed V and J ends, which lost 11 bases and 1 base, there was a span of 15 bases. The CDR3 contains 14 residues. DNA of the CDR3: TGTGCCGCGAGACCTACAGTTTCTGGAAACACCATATATTTT. This codes for CAARPTVSGNTIYF. Variable domain in full (rest from reference TRBV2 and TRBJ1-3): EPEVTQTPSHQVTQMGQEVILRCVPISNHLYFYWYRQILGQKVEFLVSFYNNEISEKSEIFDDQFSVERPDGSNFTLKIRSTKLEDSAMYFCAARPTVSGNTIYFGEGSWLTVV.

In its sample, this clone was seen once. The sample holds other DNA sequences that translate to the same CDR3. The genes are TRBV6-5 and TRBJ1-5; 7 bases are shared with TRBD1. The J segment lost 4 bases and the V segment lost 6 bases, leaving 3 bases of the junction unmatched. CDR3 length: 13 amino acids. Germline CDR1 and CDR2: MNHEY and SVGAGI. DNA for the CDR3: TGTGCCAGCAGCCGGACAGGAAATCAGCCCCAGCATTTT. It is translated as CASSRTGNQPQHF.

This chain links TRBV10-3 with TRBJ2-1, with 10 nucleotides matching TRBD2. CDR1 and CDR2 (germline): ENHRY, SYGVKD. The CDR3 spans 14 residues. Trimming removed 8 bases from V and 4 bases from J; junction bases left unmatched: 5. DNA of the CDR3: TGTGCCATCGCTCTAGCGGGGGAATACAATGAGCAGTTCTTC. This codes for CAIALAGEYNEQFF.

The gene calls are TRBV5-4 and TRBJ2-5, with 7 bases matching TRBD1. The germline gives CDR1 SGHNT, CDR2 YYREEE (reference sequence). The ends lost 4 bases at V and 5 bases at J; junction bases unmatched: 5. The CDR3 totals 13 residues. CDR3 DNA sequence: TGTGCCAGCAGCGTGACAGGGACGGAGACCCAGTACTTC. Its protein product is CASSVTGTETQYF.

This sequence joins TRBV6-1 and TRBJ2-1; 11 bases agree with TRBD2. The CDR3 spans 18 residues. V lost 3 bases, J lost 0 bases, and 7 bases stayed unmatched. CDR1 and CDR2 (germline): MNHNS, SASEGT. The CDR3 reads CASSDTSGSRGSYNEQFF. The CDR3 DNA sequence: TGTGCCAGCAGTGACACTAGCGGGAGTAGGGGCTCCTACAATGAGCAGTTCTTC.

The chain joins TRBV7-8 to TRBJ1-5; D is uncertain. The CDR3 covers 13 residues. Germline loops: CDR1 SGHVS, CDR2 FQNEAQ. Trimming removed 1 base from V and 4 bases from J, with 5 bases in between. CDR3 bases: TGTGCCAGCAGCTTAGTCCGGAATCAGCCCCAGCATTTT. Encoded protein: CASSLVRNQPQHF.